This TCR beta chain was sequenced in a study of spatial heterogeneity in lung cancer. The wider study: Consistently, beta-chain sequences turned up in larger numbers than alpha-chain sequences did.

This clonotype was observed at least ten times. Unique molecular identifiers, one per molecule, were present on every TCR cDNA molecule. TCRdb re-analysed the 5' RACE reads in MiXCR, keeping a single row per CDR3 protein. Here the sample spans over 50,000 distinct CDR3 sequences, roughly 6.4% being singletons. Stated time point: sample taken at primary tumor resection. Unsorted whole RNA samples from tumor, nontumor lung or frozen PBMC were sequenced. This CDR3 spans 12 amino acids. With 2 bases removed from V and 8 bases from J, the gap between germline ends came to 9 bases. CDR1 is SGHVS and CDR2 is FQNEAQ in the germline V gene.

This chain joins TRBV7-8 and TRBJ1-2; D is unclear. This material consisted of PBMCs, taken at surgery. The receptor comes from a female donor with early-stage non-small cell lung cancer. CDR3 in DNA: TGTGCCAGCAGCTTATGGACCGTCGGCTACACCTTC. It encodes CASSLWTVGYTF. The full variable domain, with the rest looked up from reference TRBV7-8 and TRBJ1-2, is GAGVSQSPRYKVAKRGQDVALRCDPISGHVSLFWYQQALGQGPEFLTYFQNEAQLDKSGLPSDRFFAERPEGSVSTLKIQRTQQEDSAVYLCASSLWTVGYTFGSGTRLTVV.